These 27 T cell receptor beta chains were all obtained from the same sample, sequenced in a study of OX40 agonist ivuxolimab in advanced cancers. Some clones are missing from TCRdb's copy, which holds only in-frame ones; the method was immunoSEQ multiplex PCR. The table includes roughly 92,000 clones, less than 95% detected once. The starting material was CD4+ or CD8+ T cells sorted from blood, obtained in a trial of the OX40 agonist ivuxolimab. Source of these receptors: an adult with an advanced solid tumor such as melanoma, head and neck, liver or kidney cancer.

A few counts support this clone. The CDR3, as DNA: TGTGCCAGCAGTGGAGAGTCGGACCAGCCCCAGCATTTT. This sequence encodes CASSGESDQPQHF. This sequence joins TRBV2 and TRBJ1-5, with D unclear. This CDR3 is built from 13 residues. Trimming pared 4 bases from V and 7 bases from J, leaving 11 bases between. Germline-derived CDR1 and CDR2 are SNHLY and FYNNEI.

The chain carries TRBV30 and TRBJ1-4; the D gene is possibly TRBD1 (6 bases). V lost 1 base to trimming and J lost 8 bases, with 11 bases between them. Looked up from germline, CDR1 is GTSNPN and CDR2 is SVGIG (reference sequence). The CDR3 length is 13 residues. The CDR3 region is CAWSAGGGEKLFF. The CDR3 DNA reads TGTGCCTGGAGTGCGGGGGGCGGCGAAAAACTGTTTTTT.

The V gene is TRBV5-4, the J gene TRBJ2-1; 8 positions match TRBD2. CDR1 is SGHNT and CDR2 is YYREEE in the germline V gene (reference sequence). With V trimmed by 0 bases and J by 7 bases, 3 bases remained unmatched. There are 14 residues in the CDR3. Here the CDR3 DNA reads TGTGCCAGCAGCTTGGGACTAGCGCGGAATGAGCAGTTCTTC. It codes for CASSLGLARNEQFF.

This chain joins TRBV28 and TRBJ2-7; TRBD1 matches 9 bases. This CDR3 has 15 amino acids. The V and J ends lost 4 bases and 4 bases, in that order; junction bases with no gene match: 8. Germline V gives CDR1 MDHEN, CDR2 SYDVKM. The CDR3 DNA reads as TGTGCCAGCAGTTCAACAGGGGGCGGCGTGTACGAGCAGTACTTC. Its translation: CASSSTGGGVYEQYF.

The rearrangement uses TRBV7-9 and TRBJ2-1; 9 positions agree with TRBD2. Per germline, CDR1 SEHNR and CDR2 FQNEAQ (reference sequence). The CDR3 runs 14 residues. The V gene end was trimmed by 7 bases and the J gene end by 7 bases; junction bases not matched to a gene: 8. DNA of the CDR3: TGTGCCAGCATCCCCGGGACTAGCTCGAATGAGCAGTTCTTC. Its protein is CASIPGTSSNEQFF. The entire variable domain, with the rest obtained from reference TRBV7-9 and TRBJ2-1, is as follows: DTGVSQNPRHKITKRGQNVTFRCDPISEHNRLYWYRQTLGQGPEFLTYFQNEAQLEKSRLLSDRFSAERPKGSFSTLEIQRTEQGDSAMYLCASIPGTSSNEQFFGPGTRLTVL.

This clone was seen once. The chain carries TRBV5-1 and TRBJ2-7; D tentatively reads TRBD1 or TRBD2 (5 bases each). This CDR3 comprises 15 residues. Trimming cost V 5 bases and J 2 bases, with 17 bases left between them. The germline V gene has CDR1 SGHRS and CDR2 YFSETQ. CDR3 bases: TGCGCCAGCAGAATCCGCGAGGGGCCACCCTACGAGCAGTACTTC. It encodes CASRIREGPPYEQYF.

The J gene is TRBJ2-1, the V gene TRBV29-1, with D perhaps TRBD2 (5 bases). Trimming removed 0 bases at V and 15 bases at J, with 12 bases between. The CDR3 runs 11 residues. Germline CDR1 and CDR2: SQVTM and ANQGSEA. DNA of the CDR3: TGCAGCGTTGAAGATTCGGCTAGCCCGTTCTTC. It specifies CSVEDSASPFF.

The V gene is TRBV18, the J gene TRBJ2-7; TRBD1 aligns across 7 bases. Germline V gene data show CDR1 as KGHSH and CDR2 as LQKENI. The CDR3 totals 16 residues. The V and J ends lost 0 bases and 1 base, in that order; junction bases with no gene match: 6. The CDR3 protein is CASSPPTGRGSYEQYF. In DNA form, the CDR3 reads TGTGCCAGCTCACCACCGACAGGGAGAGGGTCCTACGAGCAGTACTTC.

The CDR3 region is CASSLLAGGTYEQYF. The DNA for the CDR3 is TGTGCCAGCAGTTTGTTAGCGGGAGGAACCTACGAGCAGTACTTC. V gene TRBV28 combines with J gene TRBJ2-7, with 10 bases fitting TRBD2. The CDR3 contains 15 residues. V gave up 3 bases and J gave up 2 bases; unmatched junction bases: 4. Germline loops: CDR1 MDHEN, CDR2 SYDVKM.

The chain carries TRBV21-1 and TRBJ2-1; the D call of TRBD1 is as the table states it, not checked on the DNA. TRBV21-1 is labeled a pseudogene. The CDR3 sequence is 11 residues long. The CDR3 sequence is CASSKVHEQFF. The CDR3 nucleotides are TGTGCCAGCAGCAAAGTACACGAGCAGTTCTTC.

The V and J genes are TRBV11-2 and TRBJ1-4; D possibly corresponds to TRBD1 (6 bases). The ends were cut back, 10 bases at V and 2 bases at J, with 14 bases in the middle. This CDR3 has 14 residues. Germline loops: CDR1 SGHAT, CDR2 FQNNGV. The CDR3 reads CAIGPGVTNEKLFF. The CDR3 DNA reads as TGTGCCATTGGACCAGGGGTTACTAATGAAAAACTGTTTTTT.

The rearrangement uses TRBV27 and TRBJ2-5; 8 bases map to TRBD1. The CDR3 length is 14 residues. CDR1 is MNHEY, CDR2 SMNVEV, per germline (reference sequence). Losses at the gene ends were 6 bases for V and 5 bases for J; bases not matched to a gene: 8. This CDR3 is CASSSDRGWETQYF. Here the CDR3 DNA reads TGTGCCAGCAGCTCCGACAGGGGTTGGGAGACCCAGTACTTC.

The J gene is TRBJ2-7, the V gene TRBV4-2, with TRBD1 identical over 9 bases. Germline V gene lookup returns CDR1 LGHNA and CDR2 YNFKEQ. The CDR3 totals 15 residues. The V gene end was trimmed by 1 base and the J gene end by 4 bases; junction bases not matched to a gene: 5. The CDR3 DNA reads TGTGCCAGCAGCCAAGGAGGGACAGGGAGTTACGAGCAGTACTTC. It yields the protein CASSQGGTGSYEQYF.

The chain combines TRBV7-9 with TRBJ2-7; possible D gene TRBD1, 6 bases. This CDR3 spans 14 amino acids. V gave up 0 bases and J gave up 2 bases, with 8 bases separating them. The V gene's germline CDR1 is SEHNR and CDR2 FQNEAQ (reference sequence). CDR3 nucleotide sequence: TGTGCCAGCAGCTTAGCTTACAGGGCCTACGAGCAGTACTTC. This sequence encodes CASSLAYRAYEQYF.

The chain is built from TRBV4-1 and TRBJ1-5, with D unresolved. The CDR3 is 15 amino acids. V lost 1 base and J lost 4, with 11 bases in between. Germline-derived CDR1 and CDR2 are MGHRA and YSYEKL. The CDR3 DNA is TGCGCCAGCAGCCAAGTGATCGGCCAGAATCAGCCCCAGCATTTT. This encodes CASSQVIGQNQPQHF.

The chain uses TRBV6-1 and TRBJ2-3, with 8 bases lining up with TRBD2. CDR1 and CDR2 (germline): MNHNS, SASEGT. J gave up 6 bases and V 6 bases, and 11 bases lay outside the gene matches. The CDR3 has 15 amino acids. The CDR3 is CASRRTSGRVDTQYF. In DNA form, the CDR3 reads TGTGCCAGCAGACGTACTAGCGGAAGAGTGGATACGCAGTATTTT.

The chain combines TRBV18 with TRBJ1-2; unclear D gene. This CDR3 is built from 15 residues. Germline lookup yields CDR1 KGHSH and CDR2 LQKENI. V gave up 8 bases and J gave up 0 bases, with 16 bases separating them. For the CDR3, the DNA is TGTGCCAGCCCACTGACGGACTTAGCTAACTATGGCTACACCTTC. Translation: CASPLTDLANYGYTF.

The chain is built from TRBV2 and TRBJ2-5, with D unresolved. Trimming left V 10 bases short and J 5 bases short, with 14 bases between. This CDR3 has 12 amino acids. From germline, CDR1 is SNHLY and CDR2 FYNNEI. The CDR3 loop is CATDLSRETQYF. The CDR3 DNA reads as TGTGCCACCGACCTCAGTAGGGAGACCCAGTACTTC.

The V and J genes are TRBV19 and TRBJ1-1, with D uncertain. Between the trimmed V and J ends, which lost 3 bases and 4 bases, there was a span of 12 bases. The CDR3 totals 14 residues. The germline gives CDR1 LNHDA, CDR2 SQIVND (reference sequence). This chain's CDR3 is CASSMVPGSTEAFF. The CDR3 nucleotides are TGTGCCAGTAGTATGGTTCCGGGTAGCACTGAAGCTTTCTTT.

CDR3 sequence: CASSLTTGSSYNEQFF. DNA of the CDR3: TGCGCCAGCAGCTTGACAACGGGAAGCTCCTACAATGAGCAGTTCTTC. The chain combines TRBV5-1 with TRBJ2-1; TRBD2 is a possible D gene (5 bases). The CDR3 runs to 16 residues. The V end lost 1 base, the J end lost 0 bases, and 11 bases lay between the germline ends. Germline V gene sequence: CDR1 SGHRS, CDR2 YFSETQ.

The rearrangement joins TRBV18 to TRBJ1-4; no clear D gene. The ends were cut back, 0 bases at V and 2 bases at J, with 13 bases in the middle. Germline lookup yields CDR1 KGHSH and CDR2 LQKENI. This CDR3 has 17 residues. The CDR3 nucleotides read TGTGCCAGCTCACCACCGGGTAGTTACGACACTAATGAAAAACTGTTTTTT. It yields the protein CASSPPGSYDTNEKLFF. The full variable domain, completed using reference TRBV18 and TRBJ1-4, is NAGVMQNPRHLVRRRGQEARLRCSPMKGHSHVYWYRQLPEEGLKFMVYLQKENIIDESGMPKERFSAEFPKEGPSILRIQQVVRGDSAAYFCASSPPGSYDTNEKLFFGSGTQLSVL.

The chain links TRBV7-9 to TRBJ1-2, with 9 bases lining up with TRBD1. V lost 5 bases and J lost 3; bases outside the gene matches: 10. Germline CDR1 is SEHNR and CDR2 is FQNEAQ (reference sequence). The CDR3 has 16 residues. CDR3 protein: CASSRQQGAPDYGYTF. The CDR3, as DNA: TGTGCCAGCAGCCGACAACAGGGGGCGCCCGACTATGGCTACACCTTC.

This chain uses TRBV21-1 with TRBJ1-2; the table names TRBD1, a call not compared with the DNA. TRBV21-1 constitutes a pseudogene. CDR3 size: 17 residues. This CDR3 reads CASSREVRARGQRGYTF. CDR3 in DNA: TGTGCCAGCAGCAGGGAAGTGCGGGCCAGGGGGCAGCGGGGCTACACCTTC.

The chain links TRBV30 to TRBJ1-2, with a possible D match to TRBD1 (5 bases). Germline V gene sequence: CDR1 GTSNPN, CDR2 SVGIG (reference sequence). CDR3 size: 14 residues. The ends were cut back, 2 bases at V and 4 bases at J, with 14 bases in the middle. For the CDR3, the DNA is TGTGCCTGGAGTTACAGCACGGGGGTCTATGGCTACACCTTC. Its translation: CAWSYSTGVYGYTF. Supplemented by reference TRBV30 and TRBJ1-2, the full variable domain reads SQTIHQWPATLVQPVGSPLSLECTVEGTSNPNLYWYRQAAGRGLQLLFYSVGIGQISSEVPQNLSASRPQDRQFILSSKKLLLSDSGFYLCAWSYSTGVYGYTFGSGTRLTVV.

In its sample, this clone was seen a few times. The rearrangement links TRBV5-1 to TRBJ1-1; 8 bases fit TRBD1. This CDR3 region has 16 residues. CDR1 SGHRS and CDR2 YFSETQ come from the germline V gene. V lost 3 bases, J lost 0 bases, and 7 bases stayed unmatched. CDR3 bases: TGCGCCAGCAGCTGGACAGGGAGAGATATGAACACTGAAGCTTTCTTT. It is translated as CASSWTGRDMNTEAFF.

This sequence joins TRBV10-2 and TRBJ1-5, with D perhaps matching TRBD1 (6 bases). The CDR3 has 15 residues. The ends were cut back, 8 bases at V and 0 bases at J, with 14 bases in the middle. The V gene's germline CDR1 is WSHSY and CDR2 SAAADI. CDR3 coding DNA: TGCGCCAGCCTACCGGACAGTCATAGCAATCAGCCCCAGCATTTT. Its translation: CASLPDSHSNQPQHF.

The chain couples TRBV6-5 to TRBJ2-7; 9 nucleotides agree with TRBD1. The CDR3 has 13 residues. J gave up 3 bases and V 6 bases, and 3 bases lay outside the gene matches. Germline values: CDR1 MNHEY, CDR2 SVGAGI. The CDR3 sequence is CASRDRGNYEQYF. CDR3 in DNA: TGTGCCAGCAGGGACAGGGGTAACTACGAGCAGTACTTC.